There are a few counts of the clone carrying this TCR beta chain. Antigen unknown. These data belong to a study of T cells in Graves' hyperthyroidism and ophthalmopathy. Turning to the study itself: Peripheral blood collection took place at initial diagnosis, before any treatment. The study, taken as a whole, reports: Most thyroid clonotypes expanded above 0.001 appeared in blood too. Ophthalmopathy, as predicted by the model, came a median 6.5 months after the prediction.

Under 3 months was the duration of disease in ophthalmopathy patients, who also had a Clinical Activity Score of at least 3 and a NOSPECS grade of at least 4. Amplified TCR beta CDR3 regions derived from RNA transcripts. An initial round of RT-PCR targeting the TCR CDR3 relied on the HTBI primer set. TCRdb recomputed calls from the multiplex PCR reads with MiXCR, one row per CDR3 protein. The sample comprises hundreds of thousands of distinct CDR3 sequences, 15% of which are singletons, and approximately 19% rests with the top ten. V lost 6 bases and J lost 3; bases outside the gene matches: 7. Germline-derived CDR1 and CDR2 are MNHEY and SMNVEV (reference sequence). This CDR3 region has 15 residues.

Sequencing input: blood. The chain employs TRBV27 and TRBJ2-4; 8 bases are a match to TRBD1. The clonotype comes from a woman in her fifties or sixties with Graves' ophthalmopathy. CDR3 amino acids: CASRDRGAVKNIQYF. The CDR3 bases are TGTGCCAGCAGAGACAGGGGTGCAGTCAAAAACATTCAGTACTTC.